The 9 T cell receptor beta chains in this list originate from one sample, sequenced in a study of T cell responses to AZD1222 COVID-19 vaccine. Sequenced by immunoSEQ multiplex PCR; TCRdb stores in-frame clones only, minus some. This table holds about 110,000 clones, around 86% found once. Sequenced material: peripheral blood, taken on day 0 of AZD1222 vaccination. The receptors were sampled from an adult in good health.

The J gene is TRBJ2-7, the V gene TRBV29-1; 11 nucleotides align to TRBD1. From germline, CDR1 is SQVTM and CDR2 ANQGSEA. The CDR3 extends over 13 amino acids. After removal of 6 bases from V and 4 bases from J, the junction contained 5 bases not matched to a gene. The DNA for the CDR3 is TGCAGCGTCCGACGGGACAGGGGGTACGAGCAGTACTTC. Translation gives CSVRRDRGYEQYF.

CDR3 coding DNA: TGTGCCAGCAGCTCAAGGGGAGGGGTCTACAACTACGAGCAGTACTTC. Protein sequence: CASSSRGGVYNYEQYF. The V and J genes are TRBV7-9 and TRBJ2-7; TRBD2 matches 7 bases. The junction had 12 bases not matched to a gene; V was cut back by 4 bases and J by 3 bases. In germline, CDR1 is SEHNR, CDR2 FQNEAQ (reference sequence). The CDR3 consists of 16 residues.

CDR3 residues: CASSITHTGELFF. CDR3 DNA sequence: TGTGCCAGTAGTATCACGCACACCGGGGAGCTGTTTTTT. This chain uses TRBV19 with TRBJ2-2; D gene unclear. V lost 3 bases and J lost 3, with 5 bases in between. From germline, CDR1 is LNHDA and CDR2 SQIVND (reference sequence). There are 13 residues in the CDR3.

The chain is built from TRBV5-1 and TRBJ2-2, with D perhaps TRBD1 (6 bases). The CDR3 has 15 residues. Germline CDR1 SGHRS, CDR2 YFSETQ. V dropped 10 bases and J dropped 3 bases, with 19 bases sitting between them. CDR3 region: CASKKTGEDTGELFF. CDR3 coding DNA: TGCGCCTCCAAAAAGACAGGAGAGGACACCGGGGAGCTGTTTTTT.

CDR3 amino acids: CASGVDGGARRTEAFF. As DNA, the CDR3 is TGTGCCAGCGGGGTAGATGGGGGCGCCAGGCGCACTGAAGCTTTCTTT. The genes are TRBV5-6 and TRBJ1-1; possible D gene TRBD1, 6 bases. The germline V gene encodes CDR1 SGHDT and CDR2 YYEEEE. The germline V and J ends were trimmed by 7 bases and 4 bases, with 23 bases remaining between them. The CDR3 loop spans 16 amino acids.

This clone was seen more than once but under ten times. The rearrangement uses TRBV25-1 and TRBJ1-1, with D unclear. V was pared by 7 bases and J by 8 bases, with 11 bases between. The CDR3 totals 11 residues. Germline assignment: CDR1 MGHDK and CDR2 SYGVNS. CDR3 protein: CASNEGPEAFF. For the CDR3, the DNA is TGTGCCAGCAATGAGGGCCCCGAAGCTTTCTTT.

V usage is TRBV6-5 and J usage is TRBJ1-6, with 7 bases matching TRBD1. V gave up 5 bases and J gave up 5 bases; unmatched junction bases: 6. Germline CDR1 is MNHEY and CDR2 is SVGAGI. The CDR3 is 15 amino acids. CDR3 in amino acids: CASSKLQGHNSPLHF. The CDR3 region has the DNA TGTGCCAGCAGTAAACTACAGGGGCATAATTCACCCCTCCACTTT.

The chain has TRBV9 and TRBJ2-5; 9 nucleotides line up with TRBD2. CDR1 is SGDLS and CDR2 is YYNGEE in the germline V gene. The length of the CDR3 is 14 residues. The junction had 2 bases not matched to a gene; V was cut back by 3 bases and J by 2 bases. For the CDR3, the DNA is TGTGCCAGCAGCGCGAGCGGGGGGCAAGAGACCCAGTACTTC. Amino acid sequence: CASSASGGQETQYF.

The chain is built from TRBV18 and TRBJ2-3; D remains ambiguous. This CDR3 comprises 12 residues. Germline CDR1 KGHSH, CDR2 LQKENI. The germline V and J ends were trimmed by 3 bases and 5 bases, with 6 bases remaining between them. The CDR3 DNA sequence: TGTGCCAGCTCACCGCCTAAAGATACGCAGTATTTT. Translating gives CASSPPKDTQYF.